This T cell receptor beta chain was found in a study of cytomegalovirus exposure and HLA in healthy donors (dated by TCRdb to 2015 to 2018). For the wider study: An earlier analysis of approximately 640 of the donors reported about 250 Gb of sequence data and some 120 million unique TCR beta sequences from 150 million to 200 million T cells. An early release covering some 640 HLA-typed donors comprised about 310 gigabases of sequencing data and roughly 85 million unique TCR sequences. The genetic ancestry cluster associated with self-reported Caucasian donors included about 84% of the roughly 400 genotyped donors. The study aimed to test whether signatures of past pathogen exposure could be identified by cataloging public T cell receptors. Using immunosequencing, the study profiled T cell repertoires from around 670 subjects and related those repertoires to cytomegalovirus serostatus. Along with the roughly 710-subject first cohort, a separate validation cohort of about 110 different subjects was used. The study combined high-throughput TCR immunosequencing, statistical association of individual TCRs with disease status, and machine learning to predict cytomegalovirus infection status. A later analysis re-analyzed previously published TCR beta repertoires from 666 donors and added high-resolution HLA genotyping to study TCR occurrence patterns. In the later analysis, no new phenotypic data were used to find candidate immune exposures; instead, reliance was placed on TCR beta sequences and their occurrence across donors. To decide whether each TCR beta V gene segment behaved as functional or pseudogenic, an earlier analysis of fewer than 750 of the donors relied on high-throughput TCR beta sequencing. Alongside the repertoire data, information on donor age, sex, ethnicity and CMV serostatus was compiled. Genome-wide SNP genotypes for about three fifths of the roughly 700 donors were used in a later genetic analysis, which treated that subset as a discovery cohort. Every discovery cohort repertoire had been produced on one sequencing platform. Both class I and class II loci were covered by HLA typing, at four-digit resolution. The number of typed donors differed by locus: about 620-640 for A, B, C, DRB1 and DQB1; some 500 for DQA1; around 610 for DPA1; and around 490 for DPB1. Four or five DR-DQ haplotypes were treated as single units for association and clustering because of strong linkage in the cohort. On average, roughly 250,000 unique TCR beta nucleotide sequences were sequenced per donor among about 400 genotyped donors of the cohort, with 15% to 20% of those sequences being non-productive.

The cohort consisted of 600 or so healthy bone marrow donors. All cohort members were sampled while nominally healthy, although unrecorded immune exposures were likely present. The donor was CMV seropositive and belonged to the group of 250 to 300 seropositive cohort members. Each donor provided a peripheral blood sample, and peripheral blood mononuclear cells were used for TCR beta sequencing. The Qiagen DNeasy Blood Extraction Kit was used to extract genomic DNA from the blood cell samples. General findings and caveats noted by the study authors: According to a later analysis, TCR association rates differed among HLA loci, with DRB1 alleles showing the most associated TCRs and HLA-C alleles showing the fewest. Several of the top co-occurrence clusters appeared to be linked to parvovirus B19, influenza, CMV and Epstein-Barr virus, according to a later analysis. The study gave a list of 150 to 200 TCR beta chains associated with cytomegalovirus. Assigning TCR associations to individual alleles was difficult when HLA alleles, especially DR and DQ, strongly co-occurred. Because counts were too low, about 18 rarely observed V segments, including chromosome 9 orphons, were excluded from the earlier analysis of 587 of the donors. In an earlier analysis of 500 to 650 of the donors, most TCR beta V segments appeared in productive rearrangements about 87% or about 30% of the time, broadly matching IMGT annotations. Roughly uniform sequencing depth across donors was assumed in presence/absence analyses, although this assumption may not hold. A further reported finding was that TCR beta sequences accurately predicted the HLA-A and HLA-B alleles for most subjects in the first cohort. Because HLA typing was missing for some donors at each locus, association tests included only the typed subset. A later analysis found that HLA-associated TCR beta chains were more clonally expanded and had lower generation probabilities than equally common non-associated chains. A cluster of highly shared sequence variants was judged likely to be a technical artifact of the sequencing pipeline. Most CMV-associated TCR beta chains appeared to be HLA-restricted in a later analysis, and the HLA associations seemed to be driven largely by CMV exposure. In a later genetic analysis, a missense DCLRE1C variant was associated with V-gene and J-gene trimming of TCR beta chains, and the association was replicated in an independent cohort. Immune exposure information for the cohort was limited to CMV serostatus. In both the original and validation cohorts, the classifier was reported to diagnose cytomegalovirus status with high specificity and sensitivity. The authors suggested that the approach could potentially be generalized to other disease states and immunological phenotypes. Three of the identified cytomegalovirus-associated TCR beta chains were confirmed in vitro to be specific for cytomegalovirus antigens. According to a later genetic analysis, donors in an Asian-associated ancestry cluster had fewer N-insertions in productive TCRs than the approximately 630-donor mean. Some IMGT-functional V segments, including TRBV6-2 and TRBV6-3, could not be told apart with the 87-base-pair reads, so those segments were excluded. Only TCR beta chains were sequenced in this cohort, and the absence of alpha or paired-chain data limited detectable features. In a later analysis, over 15,000 TCR beta sequences were associated with specific HLA alleles at a false discovery rate of 0.05. Linkage disequilibrium might explain the correlated functional status among segregating V segments, but an unknown experimental factor could not be ruled out. While some public TCRs were present in many individuals, most TCR sequences turned up only very rarely across donors.

Library preparation used the immunoSEQ multiplex PCR assay. A mixture of 60 forward primers for TCR Vbeta segments and 13 reverse primers for TCR Jbeta segments was used in the multiplex PCR. A multiplex PCR assay on genomic DNA amplified the CDR3 region of rearranged TCR beta genes. The Illumina HiSeq System was used to sequence the amplified TCR beta libraries as 87-base-pair reads. The original pipeline was this. Across the 670 or so repertoires, a later analysis counted 80 million or so unique TCR beta chains, around 10 million of which were shared by at least two donors. Raw reads were error-corrected and collapsed into unique sequences with a nearest-neighbor algorithm that merged closely related sequences to remove PCR and sequencing errors. To assign V, D and J gene segments, CDR3 sequences were aligned to IMGT reference sequences. For a sequence to be retained, at least a six-nucleotide match to both a V gene segment and a J gene segment was required. Rearrangements were called productive when the CDR3 lacked stop codons and stayed in frame with V and J; all others were non-productive. Following IMGT convention, CDR3 was defined as the stretch from the second conserved V-encoded cysteine to the conserved J-encoded phenylalanine. The earlier analysis of some 580 of the donors excluded any sequence lacking an unambiguous match to a single V gene segment. An earlier analysis of almost 600 of the donors classified V segments as functional when productive rearrangements were above 56.7% and as segregating when the standard deviation between donors was above 5%. A statistical classification framework was developed to diagnose cytomegalovirus status using the catalog of TCR beta chain sequences. In a later analysis, V and J genes were assigned by comparing TCR nucleotide sequences against IMGT/GENE-DB human TR gene sequences. Using the TCRdist pipeline, a later analysis assigned CDR3 sequences along with most-parsimonious VDJ recombination scenarios. In a later analysis, each TCR beta chain was defined by its CDR3 amino acid sequence together with its V-gene family, and reads without a unique V-gene family were excluded. In a later analysis, some 600 highly shared, low-generation-probability nucleotide sequences were removed to address suspected cross-contamination and a sequencing artifact. A later analysis calculated a clonal expansion index for each public chain from normalized within-repertoire ranks of inferred template counts. Generation probabilities in a later analysis came from a VDJ recombination model fitted to out-of-frame rearrangements, and those results were checked against IGoR. In a later analysis, hypergeometric tests were used to score TCR-TCR, TCR-HLA and TCR-CMV co-occurrence, with a repertoire-size bias correction applied to TCR pairs. To estimate false discovery rates, a later analysis permuted the HLA or CMV assignments 20 times. In a later analysis, co-occurring TCRs were grouped with DBSCAN, and TCRdist sequence similarity was added when clustering was performed within HLA-allele-positive subsets. Co-occurrence clustering excluded repertoires with fewer than 30,000 or more than 120,000 public chains, plus five with anomalous nucleotide sharing. Sourced from immuneACCESS, this table was stored by TCRdb with only in-frame sequences that have V and J called. A share of the clones is absent; for the studies checked, an unresolved V gene accounts for under half, and the remainder has no known explanation. Clone size and the V and J calls come from that table; the DNA yielded D and trimming. In all, the sample holds 180,000 or so clones, and approximately 80% of those were seen once. Approximately 5% of the sample is in the top ten clones.

A note on this clone: Its antigen is currently not known. No much larger clone is present one base from it, and per-base qualities are unavailable.

From the cysteine up to the phenylalanine, the CDR3 has a length of 17 residues. Only CDR3 DNA is held: 51 bases, read in frame from base 1. V is cut back by 3 bases and J by 2 bases, with 9 bases in the junction unmatched. The germline V gene provides CDR1 SGHDT and CDR2 YYEEEE. The chain is made from TRBV5-6 and TRBJ2-7, with 12 central nucleotides matching TRBD1. This receptor was obtained from a woman aged 18-29 years in good health and CMV-seropositive. Material: PBMCs. The nucleotide sequence reads TGTGCCAGCAGCTCGGGACAGGGGGCTTGGATGACCTACGAGCAGTACTTC. Its amino acids are CASSSGQGAWMTYEQYF.